The rows below give T cell receptor beta chains drawn from one sample of a study of cytomegalovirus exposure and HLA in healthy donors. Sequencing was performed with immunoSEQ multiplex PCR; in TCRdb, only in-frame clones are kept and a portion is missing. This sample's table has under 40,000 clones. Sequencing was performed on PBMCs. These TCRs come from a middle-aged woman in good health and CMV-seropositive. CDR3s include the opening cysteine and the closing phenylalanine or tryptophan. Fields, in order: V gene, D gene, J gene, CDR3 protein, CDR3 DNA. The D gene is left open where the match is weak.

>TRBV6-5|-|TRBJ1-5
CASSYRGGQPQHF
TGTGCCAGCAGTTACCGGGGAGGCCAGCCCCAGCATTTT
>TRBV29-1|TRBD1|TRBJ1-1
CSVVRDRETEAFF
TGCAGCGTTGTCCGAGACAGGGAAACTGAAGCTTTCTTT
>TRBV10-3|-|TRBJ1-1
CAISEKGQGLTEAFF
TGTGCCATCAGTGAGAAGGGGCAGGGGCTCACTGAAGCTTTCTTT
>TRBV30|TRBD1|TRBJ1-5
CAWSVRAGGFDQPQHF
TGTGCCTGGAGTGTACGGGCAGGGGGCTTCGATCAGCCCCAGCATTTT
>TRBV5-1|-|TRBJ1-1
CASSLSLGADTEAFF
TGCGCCAGCAGCTTGAGTCTGGGGGCGGACACTGAAGCTTTCTTT
>TRBV7-2|TRBD1|TRBJ1-1
CASSFYGQGTEAFF
TGTGCCAGCAGCTTCTATGGACAGGGCACTGAAGCTTTCTTT
>TRBV4-1|TRBD1|TRBJ1-1
CASSQVGTGNTEAFF
TGCGCCAGCAGCCAAGTGGGGACAGGAAACACTGAAGCTTTCTTT
>TRBV30|-|TRBJ2-2
CAWKRGRGFANTGELFF
TGTGCCTGGAAACGGGGACGGGGGTTCGCGAACACCGGGGAGCTGTTTTTT
>TRBV11-3|TRBD2|TRBJ2-7
CASSPGLAGGIFSDEQYF
TGTGCCAGCAGCCCCGGACTAGCGGGAGGAATCTTTAGCGACGAGCAGTACTTC
>TRBV19|TRBD1|TRBJ1-2
CASSIMTGASTGYTF
TGTGCCAGTAGTATAATGACAGGGGCATCCACCGGCTACACCTTC
>TRBV2|-|TRBJ2-7
CASSEERISYEQYF
TGTGCCAGCAGTGAAGAGCGGATCTCCTACGAGCAGTACTTC
>TRBV14|-|TRBJ2-7
CASSLEVSPGYSYEQYF
TGTGCCAGCAGCCTAGAGGTTTCGCCAGGCTACTCCTACGAGCAGTACTTC
>TRBV30|-|TRBJ1-5
CAGSVGRGPVQPQHF
TGTGCCGGGAGCGTCGGGCGGGGGCCAGTTCAGCCCCAGCATTTT
>TRBV7-6|-|TRBJ2-6
CASSLSRAGANVLTF
TGTGCCAGCAGCTTAAGCAGGGCTGGGGCCAACGTCCTGACTTTC
>TRBV18|-|TRBJ1-2
CASSPPVREGYTF
TGTGCCAGCTCACCACCGGTTCGGGAAGGCTACACCTTC
>TRBV4-1|-|TRBJ2-2
CASSQNGWGELFF
TGCGCCAGCAGCCAAAACGGGTGGGGGGAGCTGTTTTTT
>TRBV20-1|-|TRBJ2-1
CSASGGNEQFF
TGCAGTGCTAGCGGGGGTAATGAGCAGTTCTTC
>TRBV19|-|TRBJ1-1
CASRSGQLNEAFF
TGTGCCAGTAGGTCCGGACAGCTTAATGAAGCTTTCTTT
>TRBV4-1|TRBD2|TRBJ2-7
CASSRASGSYEQYF
TGCGCCAGCAGCCGAGCTAGCGGCTCCTACGAGCAGTACTTC
>TRBV2|TRBD1|TRBJ1-2
CASSDSGQVGGYTF
TGTGCCAGCAGTGACAGCGGACAGGTCGGTGGCTACACCTTC
>TRBV4-2|TRBD1|TRBJ1-1
CASSYEDREGTEAFF
TGTGCCAGCAGCTACGAAGACAGGGAAGGAACTGAAGCTTTCTTT